This T cell receptor (beta chain) emerged from a study of PD-1 blockade in classical Hodgkin lymphoma. Findings and caveats of the study: Nothing has yet pinned down what causes the repertoire differences, possibly disease activity or prior therapy. Patients who responded completely had about the same baseline diversity as newly diagnosed patients. Exclusion was the outcome for patients who began nivolumab under 1 year after ASCT.

Data came from immunoSEQ multiplex PCR; TCRdb stores just in-frame clones and leaves some out. There are 20,000 to 25,000 clones in the sample; 65% to 75% occur only once, and about a fifth lies in the top ten. CDR3 length: 13 amino acids. Trimming shortened V by 3 bases and J by 4 bases, and 10 bases separated the two germline ends. Per the germline V gene, CDR1 is MNHNY and CDR2 is SVGAGI (reference sequence). Every one of the patients relapsed after autologous stem cell transplantation (brentuximab vedotin exposure was variable). A word on this clone: Its antigen is still unknown.

This chain joins TRBV6-6 and TRBJ2-7; D is possibly TRBD1 (6 bases). The sequence was collected from a human donor with classical Hodgkin lymphoma. The specimen comprised peripheral blood mononuclear cells (PBMCs), sampled at baseline. The CDR3 DNA follows: TGTGCCAGCAGTTATTTACAGGGTTACGAGCAGTACTTC. Its translation: CASSYLQGYEQYF.